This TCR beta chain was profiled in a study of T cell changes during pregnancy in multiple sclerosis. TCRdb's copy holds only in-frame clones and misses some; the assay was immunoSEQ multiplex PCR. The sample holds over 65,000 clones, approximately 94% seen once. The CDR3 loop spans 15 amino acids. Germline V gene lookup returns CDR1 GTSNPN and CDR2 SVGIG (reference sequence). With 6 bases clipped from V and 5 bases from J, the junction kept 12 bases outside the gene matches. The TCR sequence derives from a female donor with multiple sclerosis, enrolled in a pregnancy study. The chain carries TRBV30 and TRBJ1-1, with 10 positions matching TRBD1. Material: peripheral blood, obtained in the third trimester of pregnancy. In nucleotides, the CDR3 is TGTGCCTGCCTATGGGTGCGACAGGGGGCTACTGAAGCTTTCTTT. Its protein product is CACLWVRQGATEAFF.